This T cell receptor beta chain was sequenced during a study of cytomegalovirus exposure and HLA in healthy donors. Study-level points and caveats: In vitro work confirmed that a few CMV-associated chains recognize CMV antigens.

Concerning this clone: Its antigen is not known.

V was cut by 5 bases and J by 1 base, with 14 bases left in between. This CDR3 is built from 15 residues. From germline, CDR1 is SGHTA and CDR2 FQGNSA. It was with 60 Vbeta and 13 Jbeta primers that the PCR ran. Repertoires were generated with immunoSEQ multiplex PCR, while TCRdb's copy carries only in-frame clones and drops some. The repertoire holds over 95,000 clones, with about 76% as singletons. The receptor was isolated from a woman aged 35 to 49 in good health and CMV-seropositive. Sequenced material: PBMCs. This sequence joins TRBV7-2 and TRBJ1-2; D gene uncertain. The CDR3 loop reads CASSPAGSFNYGYTF. In nucleotides, the CDR3 is TGTGCCAGCAGCCCTGCGGGGAGTTTTAACTATGGCTACACCTTC.